This TCR beta chain is drawn from a study of T cells in Graves' hyperthyroidism and ophthalmopathy. Overall study findings and caveats: Onset of ophthalmopathy came a median approximately 6.8 months after the model predicted it. Most thyroid-expanded clonotypes above 0.001 were also found in blood.

Amplified regions were TCR beta CDR3 sequences from RNA transcripts. TCR CDR3 regions were first amplified by RT-PCR with HTBI primers. TCRdb reprocessed the multiplex PCR reads via MiXCR and lists one record per CDR3 protein. The sample carries 300,000 to 400,000 distinct CDR3 sequences, 15% to 20% recorded once. The authors deemed Graves' hyperthyroidism stable absent ophthalmopathy progression within 18 months. This clonotype occurred many times. The target antigen is unknown. This TCR was recovered from a woman aged 45 to 65 with Graves' hyperthyroidism. The sample taken for sequencing was blood.

In DNA form, the CDR3 reads TGTGCCAGCAGCACCCACAGCCGGGGTAGCGGTCAGCAGTTCTTC. It codes for CASSTHSRGSGQQFF. V usage is TRBV6-1 and J usage is TRBJ2-1; D is possibly TRBD2 (6 bases). Germline lookup yields CDR1 MNHNS and CDR2 SASEGT. The CDR3 has 15 residues. V was clipped by 6 bases and J by 11 bases, with 23 bases between them.